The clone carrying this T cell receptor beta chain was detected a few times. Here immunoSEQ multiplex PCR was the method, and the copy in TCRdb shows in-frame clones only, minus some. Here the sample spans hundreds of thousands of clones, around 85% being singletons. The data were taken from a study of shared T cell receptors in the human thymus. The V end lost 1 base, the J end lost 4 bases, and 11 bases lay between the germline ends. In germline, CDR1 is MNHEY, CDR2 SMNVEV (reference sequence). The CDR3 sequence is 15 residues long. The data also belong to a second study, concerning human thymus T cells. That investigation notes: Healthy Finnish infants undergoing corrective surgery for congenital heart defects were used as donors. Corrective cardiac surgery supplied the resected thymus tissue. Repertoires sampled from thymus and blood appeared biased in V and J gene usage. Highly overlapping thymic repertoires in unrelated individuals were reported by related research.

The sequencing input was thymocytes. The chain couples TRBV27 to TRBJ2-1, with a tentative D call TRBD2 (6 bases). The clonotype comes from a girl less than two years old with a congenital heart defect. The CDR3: CASSLWSGRYNEQFF. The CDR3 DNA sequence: TGTGCCAGCAGTTTATGGAGCGGGCGGTACAATGAGCAGTTCTTC.